Below are 21 T cell receptor beta chains sequenced from a single sample in a study of T cell changes during pregnancy in multiple sclerosis (dated by TCRdb to the late 2010s). The library was obtained by the immunoSEQ multiplex PCR assay. Here the immuneACCESS table is served through TCRdb, limited to in-frame sequences with V and J called. Missing clones are a known gap in these copies; in checked studies unresolved V genes cover under half, and the rest lacks a known reason. For this sample there are about 87,000 clones; around 93% appear just once. The ten largest account for 1.4% of the sample. The specimen was peripheral blood, collected in the third trimester of pregnancy. Every receptor here comes from a female donor in good health, enrolled as a control in a pregnancy study.

The chain couples TRBV11-2 to TRBJ2-7; the D gene is possibly TRBD1 (6 bases). V was pared by 0 bases and J by 5 bases, with 14 bases between. Germline lookup yields CDR1 SGHAT and CDR2 FQNNGV. The CDR3 covers 15 residues. For the CDR3, the DNA is TGTGCCAGCAGCTTAGAATTCCAGGGGTACCACGAGCAGTACTTC. Translation gives CASSLEFQGYHEQYF.

This clone was observed a handful of times. The chain is built from TRBV4-1 and TRBJ2-3; 8 bases match TRBD1. The CDR3 consists of 16 residues. J was trimmed by 0 bases and V by 4 bases; bases with no gene match: 6. The V gene's germline CDR1 is MGHRA and CDR2 YSYEKL. DNA for the CDR3: TGCGCCAGCAGCCCCTACAACAGGGGGAGCACAGATACGCAGTATTTT. Translated, it gives CASSPYNRGSTDTQYF.

The chain has TRBV11-2 and TRBJ2-7; no definite D call. Germline lookup yields CDR1 SGHAT and CDR2 FQNNGV. Trimming shortened V by 3 bases and J by 3 bases, and 9 bases separated the two germline ends. The CDR3 is 13 residues long. CDR3 sequence: CASSLGAIYEQYF. CDR3 DNA sequence: TGTGCCAGCAGCTTGGGCGCAATCTACGAGCAGTACTTC.

This chain joins TRBV30 and TRBJ2-2; TRBD2 might be the D (5 bases). Trimming shortened V by 5 bases and J by 4 bases, and 20 bases separated the two germline ends. The CDR3 runs to 16 residues. Germline CDR1 GTSNPN, CDR2 SVGIG (reference sequence). The CDR3 here is CAWDIRGLVPTGELFF. Written as DNA, the CDR3 is TGTGCCTGGGACATTCGCGGACTTGTCCCCACCGGGGAGCTGTTTTTT.

The chain links TRBV7-6 to TRBJ2-7, with D possibly TRBD2 on 5 matching bases. The germline V and J ends were trimmed by 1 base and 3 bases, with 13 bases remaining between them. This CDR3 comprises 15 residues. CDR1 is SGHVS and CDR2 is FNYEAQ in the germline V gene. The DNA of the CDR3 is TGTGCCAGCAGCTTAGGGGCTAGCCCCTTCTACGAGCAGTACTTC. Protein product: CASSLGASPFYEQYF.

This chain joins TRBV6-1 and TRBJ1-5, with D uncertain. CDR3 length: 15 amino acids. In germline, CDR1 is MNHNS, CDR2 SASEGT. V lost 8 bases, J lost 0 bases, and 14 bases lay in between. CDR3 DNA sequence: TGTGCCAGCGGGGAGCTCCTTTATAGCAATCAGCCCCAGCATTTT. It specifies CASGELLYSNQPQHF.

The chain employs TRBV9 and TRBJ1-2; TRBD1 matches at 10 bases. CDR1 and CDR2 from the germline V gene are SGDLS and YYNGEE. The CDR3 loop spans 16 amino acids. V dropped 2 bases and J dropped 0; count of bases not matched to a gene: 4. The CDR3 DNA sequence: TGTGCCAGCAGCGTGCGCGACAGGGGGCCTAACTATGGCTACACCTTC. Residues: CASSVRDRGPNYGYTF. Together with reference TRBV9 and TRBJ1-2, the CDR3 gives the full variable domain: DSGVTQTPKHLITATGQRVTLRCSPRSGDLSVYWYQQSLDQGLQFLIQYYNGEERAKGNILERFSAQQFPDLHSELNLSSLELGDSALYFCASSVRDRGPNYGYTFGSGTRLTVV.

The CDR3 DNA follows: TGTGCCAGCAGCCCGACCGGGACACACACTGAAGCTTTCTTT. Residues: CASSPTGTHTEAFF. This rearrangement joins TRBV7-9 to TRBJ1-1; possible D gene TRBD1, 6 bases. CDR3 length: 14 residues. Between the trimmed V and J ends, which lost 5 bases and 3 bases, there was a span of 13 bases. Germline V lookup: CDR1 SEHNR, CDR2 FQNEAQ (reference sequence).

The gene calls are TRBV7-2 and TRBJ1-4, with TRBD1 matching over 7 bases. The ends lost 5 bases at V and 8 bases at J; junction bases unmatched: 8. The CDR3 sequence is 14 residues long. Looked up from germline, CDR1 is SGHTA and CDR2 is FQGNSA. CDR3 bases: TGTGCCAGCAGCCTACCAGGGGGGAAAGAAAAACTGTTTTTT. This encodes CASSLPGGKEKLFF.

The chain uses TRBV19 and TRBJ1-2; unclear D gene. The CDR3 spans 13 residues. V was cut by 8 bases and J by 2 bases, with 12 bases left in between. CDR1 LNHDA and CDR2 SQIVND come from the germline V gene (reference sequence). The CDR3 sequence is CASSGEGNYGYTF. The CDR3, as DNA: TGTGCCAGTTCTGGCGAGGGCAACTATGGCTACACCTTC. Based on the CDR3 plus reference TRBV19 and TRBJ1-2, the full variable domain is DGGITQSPKYLFRKEGQNVTLSCEQNLNHDAMYWYRQDPGQGLRLIYYSQIVNDFQKGDIAEGYSVSREKKESFPLTVTSAQKNPTAFYLCASSGEGNYGYTFGSGTRLTVV.

The chain recombines TRBV7-2 with TRBJ1-1, with TRBD1 matching 7 bases. The CDR3 has 13 residues. Trimming took 2 bases from V and 6 from J; bases not matched to a gene: 3. Per the germline V gene, CDR1 is SGHTA and CDR2 is FQGNSA. CDR3 region: CASSLQGGSEAFF. The CDR3 nucleotides are TGTGCCAGCAGCTTACAGGGGGGATCTGAAGCTTTCTTT.

This chain links TRBV11-1 with TRBJ2-5; 11 nucleotides match TRBD2. Germline CDR1 is SGHAT and CDR2 is FQDESV (reference sequence). The ends lost 3 bases at V and 4 bases at J; junction bases unmatched: 10. This CDR3 region has 17 residues. CDR3 in amino acids: CASSFGPGTSGRETQYF. As DNA, the CDR3 is TGTGCCAGCAGCTTTGGACCCGGGACTAGCGGAAGAGAGACCCAGTACTTC.

The rearrangement uses TRBV7-8 and TRBJ2-2; possibly TRBD2 for D (6 bases). The length of the CDR3 is 16 residues. V was cut by 4 bases and J by 7 bases, with 19 bases left in between. Germline CDR1 and CDR2: SGHVS and FQNEAQ. Written as DNA, the CDR3 is TGTGCCAGCAGCTCTCTAGCGTACTGGGATGGCGGGGAGCTGTTTTTT. Translating gives CASSSLAYWDGGELFF. Looking up the rest from reference TRBV7-8 and TRBJ2-2 gives the full variable domain: GAGVSQSPRYKVAKRGQDVALRCDPISGHVSLFWYQQALGQGPEFLTYFQNEAQLDKSGLPSDRFFAERPEGSVSTLKIQRTQQEDSAVYLCASSSLAYWDGGELFFGEGSRLTVL.

This chain links TRBV28 with TRBJ2-2; 11 bases align to TRBD2. CDR3 length: 18 amino acids. The V gene end was trimmed by 3 bases and the J gene end by 0 bases; junction bases not matched to a gene: 6. Germline CDR1 is MDHEN and CDR2 is SYDVKM. CDR3 in amino acids: CASSFSLAGGANTGELFF. Here the CDR3 DNA reads TGTGCCAGCAGTTTTAGTCTAGCGGGAGGCGCGAACACCGGGGAGCTGTTTTTT. The complete variable domain, with remaining parts taken from reference TRBV28 and TRBJ2-2, reads DVKVTQSSRYLVKRTGEKVFLECVQDMDHENMFWYRQDPGLGLRLIYFSYDVKMKEKGDIPEGYSVSREKKERFSLILESASTNQTSMYLCASSFSLAGGANTGELFFGEGSRLTVL.

The chain recombines TRBV19 with TRBJ2-3; tentatively, D is TRBD1 (5 bases). Trimming took 1 base from V and 6 from J, leaving 14 bases between them. Germline V lookup: CDR1 LNHDA, CDR2 SQIVND (reference sequence). The CDR3 runs to 15 residues. Written as DNA, the CDR3 is TGTGCCAGTAGTATAGGTGGGTGGGGCGCGGATACGCAGTATTTT. This codes for CASSIGGWGADTQYF.

This clone showed up just a few times. V and J are TRBV28 and TRBJ1-1; D is perhaps TRBD1 (6 bases). The germline V gene has CDR1 MDHEN and CDR2 SYDVKM. Trimming cost V 3 bases and J 2 bases, with 7 bases left between them. This CDR3 is built from 13 residues. The CDR3: CASSLGTNTEAFF. DNA for the CDR3: TGTGCCAGCAGTTTGGGGACAAACACTGAAGCTTTCTTT.

V gene TRBV5-6 combines with J gene TRBJ2-7, with D possibly matching TRBD1 (5 bases). CDR3 length: 14 amino acids. Germline V gene data show CDR1 as SGHDT and CDR2 as YYEEEE. V was trimmed by 0 bases and J by 5 bases, leaving 12 bases between them. The CDR3 here is CASSLGGIWHEQYF. DNA for the CDR3: TGTGCCAGCAGCTTGGGGGGCATCTGGCACGAGCAGTACTTC.

The chain uses TRBV23-1 and TRBJ2-1, with TRBD1 identical over 9 bases. TRBV23-1 is identified as an open reading frame with a role that is uncertain. The CDR3 length is 17 residues. V lost 2 bases, J lost 5 bases, and 10 bases stayed unmatched. CDR3 nucleotide sequence: TGCGCCAGCAGTCAACAACCCGGGACAGGGACCCACAATGAGCAGTTCTTC. This translates into CASSQQPGTGTHNEQFF.

This clone has just one count. CDR3 sequence reads: CASGPGQGRTEAFF. The CDR3 region has the DNA TGTGCCAGCGGGCCGGGACAGGGTCGCACTGAAGCTTTCTTT. V is TRBV2 and J is TRBJ1-1; TRBD1 agrees at 9 bases. The V and J ends lost 8 bases and 4 bases, in that order; junction bases with no gene match: 8. The CDR3 length is 14 residues. Looked up from germline, CDR1 is SNHLY and CDR2 is FYNNEI.

In nucleotides, the CDR3 is TGTGCCAGCAGTTCTCGGGACAGGGGGTACTCCTACGAGCAGTACTTC. Protein sequence: CASSSRDRGYSYEQYF. The rearrangement uses TRBV28 and TRBJ2-7; 11 nucleotides agree with TRBD1. Germline V gene lookup returns CDR1 MDHEN and CDR2 SYDVKM. This CDR3 region has 16 residues. Unmatched junction bases numbered 5, after V lost 4 bases and J lost 0 bases. Full variable domain (outside the CDR3, taken from reference TRBV28 and TRBJ2-7): DVKVTQSSRYLVKRTGEKVFLECVQDMDHENMFWYRQDPGLGLRLIYFSYDVKMKEKGDIPEGYSVSREKKERFSLILESASTNQTSMYLCASSSRDRGYSYEQYFGPGTRLTVT.

The chain links TRBV18 to TRBJ2-7; D is perhaps TRBD1 (6 bases). The CDR3 runs 15 residues. Trimming shortened V by 6 bases and J by 3 bases, and 18 bases separated the two germline ends. Germline V CDR1 and CDR2: KGHSH, LQKENI. CDR3 protein: CASSSQQGFFYEQYF. In DNA form, the CDR3 reads TGTGCCAGCTCCTCCCAACAGGGCTTCTTCTACGAGCAGTACTTC.